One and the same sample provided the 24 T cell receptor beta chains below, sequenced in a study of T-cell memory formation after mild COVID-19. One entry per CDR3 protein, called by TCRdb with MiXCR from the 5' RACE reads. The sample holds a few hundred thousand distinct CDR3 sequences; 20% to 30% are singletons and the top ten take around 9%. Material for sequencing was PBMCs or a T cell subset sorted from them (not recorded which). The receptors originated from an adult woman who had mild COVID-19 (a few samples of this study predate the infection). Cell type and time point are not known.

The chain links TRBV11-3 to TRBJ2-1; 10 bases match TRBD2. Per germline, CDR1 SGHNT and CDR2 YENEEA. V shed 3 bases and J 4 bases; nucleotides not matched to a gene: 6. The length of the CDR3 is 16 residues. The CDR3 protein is CASSFPGLALYNEQFF. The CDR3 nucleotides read TGTGCCAGCAGCTTTCCGGGACTAGCGCTTTACAATGAGCAGTTCTTC.

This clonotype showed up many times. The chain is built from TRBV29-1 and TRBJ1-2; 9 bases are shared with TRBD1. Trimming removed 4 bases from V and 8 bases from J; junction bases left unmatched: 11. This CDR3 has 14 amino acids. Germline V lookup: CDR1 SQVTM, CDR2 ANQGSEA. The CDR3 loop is CSVGRTGATRGYTF. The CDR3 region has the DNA TGCAGCGTTGGAAGGACAGGGGCTACTCGGGGCTACACCTTC.

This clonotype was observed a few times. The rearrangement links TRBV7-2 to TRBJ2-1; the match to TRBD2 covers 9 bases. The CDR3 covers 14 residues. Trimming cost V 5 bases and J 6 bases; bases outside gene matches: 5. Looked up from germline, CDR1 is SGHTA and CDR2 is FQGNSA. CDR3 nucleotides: TGTGCCAGCAGCAAGACTAGCGGCACCAATGAGCAGTTCTTC. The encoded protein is CASSKTSGTNEQFF.

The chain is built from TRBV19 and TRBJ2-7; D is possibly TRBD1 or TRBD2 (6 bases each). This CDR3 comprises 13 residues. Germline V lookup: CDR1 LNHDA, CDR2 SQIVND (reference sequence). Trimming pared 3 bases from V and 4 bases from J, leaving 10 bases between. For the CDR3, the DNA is TGTGCCAGTAGTATCGGGGGCGGATACGAGCAGTACTTC. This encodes CASSIGGGYEQYF.

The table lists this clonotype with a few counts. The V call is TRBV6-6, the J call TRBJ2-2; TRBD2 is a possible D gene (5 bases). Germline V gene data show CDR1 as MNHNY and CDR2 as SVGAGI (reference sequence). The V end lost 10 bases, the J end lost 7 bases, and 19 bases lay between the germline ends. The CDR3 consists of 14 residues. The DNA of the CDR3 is TGTGCCACCGGGCTAACTAGGACGGGCGGGGAGCTGTTTTTT. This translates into CATGLTRTGGELFF.

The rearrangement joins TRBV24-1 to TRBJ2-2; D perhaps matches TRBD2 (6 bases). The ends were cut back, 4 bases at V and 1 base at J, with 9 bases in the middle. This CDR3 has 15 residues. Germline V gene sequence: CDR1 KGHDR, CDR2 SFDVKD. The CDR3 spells CATSDPGRNTGELFF. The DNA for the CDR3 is TGTGCCACCAGTGACCCCGGGAGGAACACCGGGGAGCTGTTTTTT.

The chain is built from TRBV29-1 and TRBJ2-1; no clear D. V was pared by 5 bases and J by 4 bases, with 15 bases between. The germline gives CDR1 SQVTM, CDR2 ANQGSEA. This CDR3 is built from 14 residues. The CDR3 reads CSVSDSRRYNEQFF. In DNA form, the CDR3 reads TGCAGCGTTTCTGACTCCAGGCGTTACAATGAGCAGTTCTTC.

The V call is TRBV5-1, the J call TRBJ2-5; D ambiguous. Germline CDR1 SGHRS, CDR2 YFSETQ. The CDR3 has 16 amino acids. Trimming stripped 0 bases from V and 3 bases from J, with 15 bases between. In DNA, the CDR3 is TGCGCCAGCAGCTTGGGCAATGGGGTTACAAAAGAGACCCAGTACTTC. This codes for CASSLGNGVTKETQYF.

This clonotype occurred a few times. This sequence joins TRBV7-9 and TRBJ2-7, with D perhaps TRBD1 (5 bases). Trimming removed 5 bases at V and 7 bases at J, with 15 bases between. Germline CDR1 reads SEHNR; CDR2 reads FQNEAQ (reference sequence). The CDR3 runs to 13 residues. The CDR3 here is CASSPIGALEQYF. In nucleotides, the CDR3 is TGTGCCAGCAGCCCCATAGGGGCTTTAGAGCAGTACTTC.

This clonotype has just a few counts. The CDR3 sequence is CASSPTGGGTEAFF. CDR3 DNA: TGTGCCAGCAGCCCAACAGGGGGTGGGACTGAAGCTTTCTTT. The genes are TRBV3-1 and TRBJ1-1; the match to TRBD1 covers 8 bases. The CDR3 has 14 residues. J gave up 5 bases and V 4 bases, and 6 bases lay outside the gene matches. CDR1 and CDR2 (germline): LGHDT, YNNKEL (reference sequence).

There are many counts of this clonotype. In DNA, the CDR3 is TGTGCCAGCTCACCTAACGGGGCGGATGAGCAGTTCTTC. It translates to CASSPNGADEQFF. The chain joins TRBV18 to TRBJ2-1; TRBD1 or TRBD2 may be the D gene (5 bases each). The germline V gene has CDR1 KGHSH and CDR2 LQKENI. V was trimmed by 3 bases and J by 8 bases, leaving 11 bases between them. The length of the CDR3 is 13 residues.

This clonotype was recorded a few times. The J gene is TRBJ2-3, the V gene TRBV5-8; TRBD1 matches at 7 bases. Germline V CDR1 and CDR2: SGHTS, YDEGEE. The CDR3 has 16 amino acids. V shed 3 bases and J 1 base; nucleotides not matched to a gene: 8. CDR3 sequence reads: CASSSPWDSRTDTQYF. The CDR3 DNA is TGTGCCAGCAGCTCCCCATGGGACAGCCGCACAGATACGCAGTATTTT.

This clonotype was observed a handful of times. In DNA, the CDR3 is TGTGCCAGCAGTTTAGCCCTGAGGTACTACAATGAGCAGTTCTTC. It codes for CASSLALRYYNEQFF. This chain connects TRBV12-3 or TRBV12-4 to TRBJ2-1; D unresolved. The V end lost 0 bases, the J end lost 3 bases, and 9 bases lay between the germline ends. CDR3 length: 15 residues.

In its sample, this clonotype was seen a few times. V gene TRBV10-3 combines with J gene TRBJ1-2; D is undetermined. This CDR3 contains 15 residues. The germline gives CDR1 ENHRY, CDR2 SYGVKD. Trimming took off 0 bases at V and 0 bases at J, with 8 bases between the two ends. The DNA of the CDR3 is TGTGCCATCAGTGAGTCCGAGTACACTAACTATGGCTACACCTTC. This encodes CAISESEYTNYGYTF.

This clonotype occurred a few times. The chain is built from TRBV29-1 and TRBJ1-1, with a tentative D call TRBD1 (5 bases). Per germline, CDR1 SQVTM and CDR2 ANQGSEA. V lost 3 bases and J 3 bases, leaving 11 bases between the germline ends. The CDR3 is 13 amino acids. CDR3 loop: CSVDRGWYTEAFF. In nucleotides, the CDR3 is TGCAGCGTTGACCGGGGGTGGTACACTGAAGCTTTCTTT.

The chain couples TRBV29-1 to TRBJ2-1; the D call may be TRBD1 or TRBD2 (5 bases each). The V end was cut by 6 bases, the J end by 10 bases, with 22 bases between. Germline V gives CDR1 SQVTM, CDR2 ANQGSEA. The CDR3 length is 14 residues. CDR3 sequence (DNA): TGCAGCGTGCCCCGGGACGGGCGGTTGAGAGAGCAGTTCTTC. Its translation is CSVPRDGRLREQFF.

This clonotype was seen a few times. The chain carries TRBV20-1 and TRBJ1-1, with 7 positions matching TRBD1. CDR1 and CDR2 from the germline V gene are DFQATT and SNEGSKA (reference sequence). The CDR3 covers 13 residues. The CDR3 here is CRSRDSKNTEAFF. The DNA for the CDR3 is TGCAGATCCCGGGACAGCAAGAACACTGAAGCTTTCTTT.

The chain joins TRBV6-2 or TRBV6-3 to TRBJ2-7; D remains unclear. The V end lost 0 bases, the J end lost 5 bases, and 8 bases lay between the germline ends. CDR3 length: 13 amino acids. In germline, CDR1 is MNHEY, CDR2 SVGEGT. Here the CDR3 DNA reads TGTGCCAGCAGTTACTCGTGGTCGGACGAGCAGTACTTC. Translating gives CASSYSWSDEQYF.

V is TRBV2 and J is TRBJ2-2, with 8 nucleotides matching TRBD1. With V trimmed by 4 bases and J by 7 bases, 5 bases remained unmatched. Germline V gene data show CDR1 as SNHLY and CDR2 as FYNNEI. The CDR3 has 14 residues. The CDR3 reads CASSADRVYGELFF. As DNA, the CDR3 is TGTGCCAGCAGTGCGGACAGGGTATACGGGGAGCTGTTTTTT. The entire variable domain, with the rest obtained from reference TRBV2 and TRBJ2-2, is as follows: EPEVTQTPSHQVTQMGQEVILRCVPISNHLYFYWYRQILGQKVEFLVSFYNNEISEKSEIFDDQFSVERPDGSNFTLKIRSTKLEDSAMYFCASSADRVYGELFFGEGSRLTVL.

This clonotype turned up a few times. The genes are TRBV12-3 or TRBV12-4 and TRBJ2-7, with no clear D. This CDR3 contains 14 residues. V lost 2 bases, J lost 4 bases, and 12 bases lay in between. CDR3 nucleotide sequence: TGTGCCAGCAGTTTAATGAGGCCAGCTTACGAGCAGTACTTC. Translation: CASSLMRPAYEQYF.

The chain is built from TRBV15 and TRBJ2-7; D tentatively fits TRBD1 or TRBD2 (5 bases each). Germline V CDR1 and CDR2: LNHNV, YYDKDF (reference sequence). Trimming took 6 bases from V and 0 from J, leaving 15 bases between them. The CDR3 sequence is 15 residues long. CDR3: CATSPTGTGSYEQYF. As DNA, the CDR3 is TGTGCCACCAGTCCTACCGGGACGGGCTCCTACGAGCAGTACTTC.

The CDR3 is CASSPPGRKYGYTF. CDR3 coding DNA: TGTGCCAGCTCACCACCCGGCAGGAAATATGGCTACACCTTC. This chain joins TRBV18 and TRBJ1-2; D ambiguous. Germline CDR1 and CDR2: KGHSH and LQKENI. The CDR3 is 14 residues long. Trimming took off 0 bases at V and 5 bases at J, with 10 bases between the two ends.

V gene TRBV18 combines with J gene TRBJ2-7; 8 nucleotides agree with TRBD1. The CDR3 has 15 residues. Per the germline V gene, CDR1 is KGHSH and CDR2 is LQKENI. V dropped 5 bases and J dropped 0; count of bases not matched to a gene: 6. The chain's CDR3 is CASSRTGLLSYEQYF. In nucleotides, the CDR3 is TGTGCCAGCTCAAGGACAGGGCTACTCTCCTACGAGCAGTACTTC.

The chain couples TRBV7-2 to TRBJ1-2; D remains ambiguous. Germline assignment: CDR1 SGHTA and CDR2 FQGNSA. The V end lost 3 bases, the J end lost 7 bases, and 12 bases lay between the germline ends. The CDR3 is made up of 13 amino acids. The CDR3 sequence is CASSFMEEVGYTF. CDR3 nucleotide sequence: TGTGCCAGCAGCTTCATGGAGGAAGTTGGCTACACCTTC.